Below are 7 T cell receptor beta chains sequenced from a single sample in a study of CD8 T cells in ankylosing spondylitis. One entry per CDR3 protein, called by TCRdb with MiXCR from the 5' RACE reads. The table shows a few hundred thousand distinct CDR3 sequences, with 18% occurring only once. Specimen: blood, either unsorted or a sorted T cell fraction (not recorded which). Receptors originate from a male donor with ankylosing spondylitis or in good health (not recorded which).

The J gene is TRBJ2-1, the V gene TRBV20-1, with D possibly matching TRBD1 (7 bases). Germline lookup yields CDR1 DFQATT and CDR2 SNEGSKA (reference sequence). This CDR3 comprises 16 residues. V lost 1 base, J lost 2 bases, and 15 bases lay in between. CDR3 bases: TGCAGTGCTAGAGGCGAGGAGGGGGCCACCTACAATGAGCAGTTCTTC. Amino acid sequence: CSARGEEGATYNEQFF.

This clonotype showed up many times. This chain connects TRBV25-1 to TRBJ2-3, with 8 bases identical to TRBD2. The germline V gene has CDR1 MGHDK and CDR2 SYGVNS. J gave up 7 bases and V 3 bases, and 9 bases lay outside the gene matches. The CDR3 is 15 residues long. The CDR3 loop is CASSDPLTSANTQYF. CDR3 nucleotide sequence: TGTGCCAGCAGTGACCCCCTGACTAGCGCAAATACGCAGTATTTT.

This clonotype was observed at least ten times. This CDR3 reads CASSPERAGGPSGELFF. The CDR3 coding sequence is TGCGCCAGCAGCCCGGAAAGAGCGGGAGGGCCCTCCGGGGAGCTGTTTTTT. This sequence joins TRBV4-3 and TRBJ2-2; 10 positions match TRBD2. Germline loops: CDR1 LGHNA, CDR2 YSLEER. The CDR3 runs to 17 residues. Trimming cost V 4 bases and J 6 bases; bases outside gene matches: 11.

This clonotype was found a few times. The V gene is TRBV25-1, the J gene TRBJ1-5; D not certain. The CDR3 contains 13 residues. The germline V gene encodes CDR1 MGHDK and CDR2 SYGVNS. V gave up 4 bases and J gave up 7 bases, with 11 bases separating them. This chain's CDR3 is CASSGTGYQPQHF. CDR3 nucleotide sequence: TGTGCCAGCAGTGGGACGGGGTACCAGCCCCAGCATTTT.

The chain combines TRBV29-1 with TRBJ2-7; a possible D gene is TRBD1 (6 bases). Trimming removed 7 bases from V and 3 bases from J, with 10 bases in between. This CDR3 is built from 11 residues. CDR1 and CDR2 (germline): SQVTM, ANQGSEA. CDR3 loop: CSGWTDYEQYF. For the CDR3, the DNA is TGCAGCGGCTGGACAGACTACGAGCAGTACTTC.

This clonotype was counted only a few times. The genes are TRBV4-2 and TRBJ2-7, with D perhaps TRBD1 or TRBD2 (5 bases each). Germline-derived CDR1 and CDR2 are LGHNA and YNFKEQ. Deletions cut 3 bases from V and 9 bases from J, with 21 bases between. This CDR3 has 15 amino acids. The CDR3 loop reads CASSHPGTGILSQYF. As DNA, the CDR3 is TGTGCCAGCAGCCATCCCGGGACCGGGATTTTGTCGCAGTACTTC.

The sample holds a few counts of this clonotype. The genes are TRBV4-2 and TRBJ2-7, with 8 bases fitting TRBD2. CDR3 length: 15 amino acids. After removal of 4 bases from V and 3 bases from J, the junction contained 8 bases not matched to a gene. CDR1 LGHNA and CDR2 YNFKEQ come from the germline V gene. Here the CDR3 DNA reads TGTGCCAGCAGCCCAGAAGTTAGCGGGAACTACGAGCAGTACTTC. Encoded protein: CASSPEVSGNYEQYF.